The 30 T cell receptor beta chains presented below share a single source sample, sequenced in a study of shared clonotypes between healthy human individuals. TCRdb's copy holds only in-frame clones and misses some; the assay was immunoSEQ multiplex PCR. The profile covers around 510,000 clones, with approximately 95% appearing a single time and nearly 0.065% taken by the ten largest. Sequenced material: naive CD4+ T cells sorted from blood. Subset meaning: CD45RA+ positively selected. Receptor source: a young woman in good health.

The rearrangement joins TRBV27 to TRBJ1-1; TRBD1 matches at 8 bases. Germline-derived CDR1 and CDR2 are MNHEY and SMNVEV (reference sequence). J gave up 2 bases and V 6 bases, and 5 bases lay outside the gene matches. The CDR3 covers 14 residues. CDR3 nucleotides: TGTGCCAGCAGCCGCGGACAGGGAAACACTGAAGCTTTCTTT. Translating it yields CASSRGQGNTEAFF.

This CDR3 is CASSKAGTSGTYNEQFF. The CDR3 DNA follows: TGTGCCAGCAGCAAAGCCGGGACTAGCGGAACATACAATGAGCAGTTCTTC. This chain links TRBV7-9 with TRBJ2-1; 11 bases agree with TRBD2. CDR3 length: 17 amino acids. Germline CDR1 reads SEHNR; CDR2 reads FQNEAQ (reference sequence). The V segment lost 5 bases and the J segment 4 bases; nucleotides outside the gene matches: 10.

The J gene is TRBJ2-1, the V gene TRBV7-3; possible D gene TRBD2, 7 bases. The germline V and J ends were trimmed by 5 bases and 7 bases, with 15 bases remaining between them. This CDR3 region has 14 residues. From germline, CDR1 is SGHTA and CDR2 FQGTGA. The CDR3 region has the DNA TGTGCCAGCAGCACAGGGACTATTCAGAATGAGCAGTTCTTC. It translates to CASSTGTIQNEQFF.

This clone was observed a handful of times. The chain links TRBV10-3 to TRBJ1-1; tentative D call: TRBD1 (6 bases). Between the trimmed V and J ends, which lost 9 bases and 5 bases, there was a span of 13 bases. Germline values: CDR1 ENHRY, CDR2 SYGVKD. The CDR3 extends over 12 amino acids. This CDR3 reads CAIRQESTEAFF. In nucleotides, the CDR3 is TGTGCCATAAGACAGGAATCAACTGAAGCTTTCTTT.

The rearrangement uses TRBV28 and TRBJ1-6, with D unclear. CDR3 length: 14 amino acids. V was pared by 10 bases and J by 0 bases, with 10 bases between. Germline assignment: CDR1 MDHEN and CDR2 SYDVKM. CDR3 bases: TGTGCCACCGCACCGAGCTCCTATAATTCACCCCTCCACTTT. It is translated as CATAPSSYNSPLHF.

The chain has TRBV7-2 and TRBJ1-1; D is perhaps TRBD1 (6 bases). V lost 0 bases and J lost 1, with 15 bases in between. CDR1 is SGHTA, CDR2 FQGNSA, per germline. The CDR3 contains 17 residues. CDR3 protein: CASSLASRGRGNTEAFF. In nucleotides, the CDR3 is TGTGCCAGCAGCTTAGCGAGTAGGGGGAGAGGGAACACTGAAGCTTTCTTT.

The CDR3 protein is CASRFNRDRVYEQYF. CDR3 sequence (DNA): TGTGCCAGCAGATTCAACCGGGACCGAGTCTACGAGCAGTACTTC. The rearrangement joins TRBV27 to TRBJ2-7; tentatively, D is TRBD1 or TRBD2 (5 bases each). CDR1 is MNHEY and CDR2 is SMNVEV in the germline V gene (reference sequence). The CDR3 sequence is 15 residues long. With 6 bases removed from V and 3 bases from J, the gap between germline ends came to 18 bases.

This rearrangement joins TRBV27 to TRBJ1-5; D ambiguous. Trimming shortened V by 2 bases and J by 4 bases, and 12 bases separated the two germline ends. From germline, CDR1 is MNHEY and CDR2 SMNVEV (reference sequence). This CDR3 is built from 15 residues. CDR3 in DNA: TGTGCCAGCAGTTTAGTGGGAAATCGGAATCAGCCCCAGCATTTT. This codes for CASSLVGNRNQPQHF.

This rearrangement joins TRBV2 to TRBJ2-7; TRBD1 might be the D (6 bases). V shed 7 bases and J shed 4 bases, with 14 bases lying between them. The CDR3 spans 13 residues. In germline, CDR1 is SNHLY, CDR2 FYNNEI. CDR3 protein: CASKPGQLYEQYF. In nucleotides, the CDR3 is TGTGCCAGCAAGCCGGGACAACTGTACGAGCAGTACTTC.

V and J are TRBV15 and TRBJ2-1; 8 bases match TRBD2. J lost 6 bases, V lost 8 bases, and 12 bases had no gene match. CDR1 and CDR2 (germline): LNHNV, YYDKDF (reference sequence). CDR3 length: 15 residues. The CDR3 loop is CATAGLAGFLNEQFF. The CDR3 DNA is TGTGCCACCGCCGGTTTAGCGGGATTTCTCAATGAGCAGTTCTTC.

The chain is built from TRBV7-8 and TRBJ2-7; weak D call: TRBD1 (5 bases). The V end was cut by 4 bases, the J end by 3 bases, with 10 bases between. Germline V gene sequence: CDR1 SGHVS, CDR2 FQNEAQ. CDR3 length: 13 amino acids. This CDR3 reads CASSSAQGYEQYF. CDR3 bases: TGTGCCAGCAGCTCGGCCCAGGGCTACGAGCAGTACTTC.

The chain couples TRBV27 to TRBJ1-2; D gene ambiguous. Germline V CDR1 and CDR2: MNHEY, SMNVEV (reference sequence). The CDR3 length is 15 residues. The V gene lost 6 bases and the J gene lost 1 base, with 15 bases spanning the gap. CDR3 nucleotides: TGTGCCAGCAGGCCTAAAGGCCTTTTTAACTATGGCTACACCTTC. Protein: CASRPKGLFNYGYTF.

J is TRBJ1-1 and V is TRBV18; D is uncertain. V dropped 1 base and J dropped 0 bases, with 12 bases sitting between them. CDR1 and CDR2 from the germline V gene are KGHSH and LQKENI. CDR3 length: 16 residues. The CDR3 DNA is TGTGCCAGCTCACCACTTGAATCTTCCATGAACACTGAAGCTTTCTTT. Amino acid sequence: CASSPLESSMNTEAFF.

V is TRBV27 and J is TRBJ2-5; TRBD1 might be the D (6 bases). The V gene lost 8 bases and the J gene lost 5 bases, with 12 bases spanning the gap. This CDR3 region has 12 residues. The germline V gene encodes CDR1 MNHEY and CDR2 SMNVEV (reference sequence). The CDR3 loop is CASRNRAETQYF. The CDR3 region has the DNA TGTGCCAGCCGCAACAGGGCCGAGACCCAGTACTTC.

The V gene is TRBV6-5, the J gene TRBJ1-2; D is perhaps TRBD1 (5 bases). The CDR3 length is 14 residues. V shed 6 bases and J shed 3 bases, with 14 bases lying between them. The germline V gene has CDR1 MNHEY and CDR2 SVGAGI. CDR3 sequence: CASSVGARDYGYTF. Written as DNA, the CDR3 is TGTGCCAGCAGCGTCGGAGCCAGGGACTATGGCTACACCTTC.

V is TRBV6-6 and J is TRBJ2-5; the D gene could be TRBD1 or TRBD2 (5 bases each). The J call may be faulty, since TRBJ2-7 better matches the DNA end. Germline lookup yields CDR1 MNHNY and CDR2 SVGAGI (reference sequence). The CDR3 is 13 residues long. CDR3 DNA: TGTGCCAGCAGTTCGGGACGGCCGAGCGAGCAGTACTTC. It is translated as CASSSGRPSEQYF.

The rearrangement links TRBV2 to TRBJ2-1, with D possibly matching TRBD2 (5 bases). Per the germline V gene, CDR1 is SNHLY and CDR2 is FYNNEI. The V end lost 6 bases, the J end lost 7 bases, and 10 bases lay between the germline ends. The CDR3 has 12 amino acids. The CDR3 protein is CASRQRVNEQFF. CDR3 bases: TGTGCCAGCAGACAGAGGGTAAATGAGCAGTTCTTC.

The chain couples TRBV19 to TRBJ2-1, with D perhaps assigned TRBD1 or TRBD2 (5 bases each). Trimming shortened V by 2 bases and J by 6 bases, and 11 bases separated the two germline ends. Germline V gene data show CDR1 as LNHDA and CDR2 as SQIVND (reference sequence). The CDR3 covers 14 residues. The CDR3 DNA follows: TGTGCCAGTAGTATAAACCGGGGCGGCAATGAGCAGTTCTTC. This translates into CASSINRGGNEQFF.

The V gene is TRBV5-6, the J gene TRBJ2-7; D perhaps matches TRBD1 (6 bases). V was cut by 5 bases and J by 4 bases, with 19 bases left in between. Germline V lookup: CDR1 SGHDT, CDR2 YYEEEE. The CDR3 has 15 amino acids. The CDR3 sequence: CASRSQGTGRYEQYF. The CDR3 DNA is TGTGCCAGCAGGTCGCAGGGGACGGGAAGATACGAGCAGTACTTC.

The chain recombines TRBV7-6 with TRBJ1-1, with TRBD1 as a possible D gene (6 bases). The germline gives CDR1 SGHVS, CDR2 FNYEAQ. The V end was cut by 5 bases, the J end by 7 bases, with 17 bases between. CDR3 length equals 14 residues. CDR3 amino acids: CASSSDRRENEAFF. CDR3 in DNA: TGTGCCAGCAGCAGCGACAGGCGAGAAAATGAAGCTTTCTTT.

The chain uses TRBV5-4 and TRBJ2-5, with D possibly matching TRBD2 (5 bases). The DNA end favors TRBJ2-7, so the J call may be wrong. Germline V gene sequence: CDR1 SGHNT, CDR2 YYREEE (reference sequence). CDR3 size: 17 residues. The CDR3 reads CASSSQVRALEPYEQYF. Written as DNA, the CDR3 is TGTGCCAGCAGCAGTCAAGTCCGCGCACTAGAACCCTACGAGCAGTACTTC.

The V call is TRBV7-2, the J call TRBJ2-1, with D tentatively TRBD1 or TRBD2 (6 bases each). With 4 bases removed from V and 6 bases from J, the gap between germline ends came to 19 bases. This CDR3 is 16 amino acids long. From germline, CDR1 is SGHTA and CDR2 FQGNSA. The CDR3 DNA follows: TGTGCCAGCAGCTCCAGGGCCGCGGGACATTTCAATGAGCAGTTCTTC. Protein: CASSSRAAGHFNEQFF.

V usage is TRBV6-5 and J usage is TRBJ2-7; D is perhaps TRBD2 (6 bases). Germline-derived CDR1 and CDR2 are MNHEY and SVGAGI. Trimming removed 8 bases at V and 2 bases at J, with 16 bases between. This CDR3 is built from 14 residues. The CDR3 spells CASGKGRGPYEQYF. CDR3 nucleotide sequence: TGTGCCAGCGGGAAGGGGCGGGGTCCCTACGAGCAGTACTTC.

This chain uses TRBV19 with TRBJ1-4; D gene unclear. The CDR3 length is 12 residues. Germline CDR1 is LNHDA and CDR2 is SQIVND (reference sequence). The ends were cut back, 6 bases at V and 10 bases at J, with 12 bases in the middle. In nucleotides, the CDR3 is TGTGCCAGTAGCCCTCCCCTAGGAAAACTGTTTTTT. Its translation: CASSPPLGKLFF. The entire variable domain, with the rest obtained from reference TRBV19 and TRBJ1-4, is as follows: DGGITQSPKYLFRKEGQNVTLSCEQNLNHDAMYWYRQDPGQGLRLIYYSQIVNDFQKGDIAEGYSVSREKKESFPLTVTSAQKNPTAFYLCASSPPLGKLFFGSGTQLSVL.

This chain uses TRBV4-1 with TRBJ2-7, with 10 bases lining up with TRBD2. The CDR3 is made up of 16 amino acids. Germline V CDR1 and CDR2: MGHRA, YSYEKL. J was trimmed by 4 bases and V by 4 bases; bases with no gene match: 10. The chain's CDR3 is CASSPFPASGSYEQYF. CDR3 in DNA: TGCGCCAGCAGCCCGTTTCCCGCTAGCGGGAGTTACGAGCAGTACTTC.

The chain recombines TRBV5-1 with TRBJ2-5, with TRBD1 identical over 7 bases. J lost 5 bases, V lost 0 bases, and 1 base had no gene match. Germline V gene data show CDR1 as SGHRS and CDR2 as YFSETQ. The CDR3 spans 13 residues. The CDR3 nucleotides read TGCGCCAGCAGCTTGGGACAGGGTGAGACCCAGTACTTC. Protein sequence: CASSLGQGETQYF.

This clone appeared a single time. The chain employs TRBV6-5 and TRBJ1-2; TRBD1 aligns across 9 bases. The CDR3 loop spans 15 amino acids. Trimming at V came to 8 bases and at J to 6 bases, leaving 13 bases not matched to a gene. The germline gives CDR1 MNHEY, CDR2 SVGAGI. DNA for the CDR3: TGTGCCAGCGCACCTTCCGGGACAGGGTCGAATGGCTACACCTTC. Protein product: CASAPSGTGSNGYTF.

The rearrangement links TRBV28 to TRBJ1-5; perhaps TRBD1 as D (5 bases). The germline V gene has CDR1 MDHEN and CDR2 SYDVKM. This CDR3 region has 16 residues. V gave up 3 bases and J gave up 1 base, with 13 bases separating them. The CDR3 is CASSFRGRDSNQPQHF. CDR3 in DNA: TGTGCCAGCAGTTTTCGGGGCAGGGACAGCAATCAGCCCCAGCATTTT.

The rearrangement uses TRBV15 and TRBJ2-7; D is tentatively TRBD1 or TRBD2 (5 bases each). The CDR3 covers 14 residues. Germline V gives CDR1 LNHNV, CDR2 YYDKDF (reference sequence). Trimming cost V 0 bases and J 6 bases, with 12 bases left between them. The CDR3 region is CATSRDQRDGEQYF. The CDR3 DNA reads TGTGCCACCAGCAGAGATCAGAGGGACGGCGAGCAGTACTTC.

As DNA, the CDR3 is TGCAGTGGCGAGGATGGCTACACCTTC. It translates to CSGEDGYTF. The V call is TRBV20-1, the J call TRBJ1-2; D uncertain. V lost 7 bases and J lost 6, with 6 bases in between. The CDR3 is 9 residues long. The germline CDR1 and CDR2 sequences are DFQATT and SNEGSKA (reference sequence).